These 26 T cell receptor beta chains were sequenced from one sample in a study of OX40 agonist ivuxolimab in advanced cancers. The method was immunoSEQ multiplex PCR; TCRdb's version includes in-frame clones alone and lacks a portion of them. Among more than 65,000 clones listed, just under 85% were seen once. The material was CD4+ or CD8+ T cells sorted from blood, obtained in a trial of the OX40 agonist ivuxolimab. The receptors come from an adult with an advanced solid tumor such as melanoma, head and neck, liver or kidney cancer.

The chain employs TRBV10-2 and TRBJ1-5; D call uncertain. Trimming cost V 2 bases and J 7 bases, with 18 bases left between them. This CDR3 contains 16 residues. Germline assignment: CDR1 WSHSY and CDR2 SAAADI. The DNA of the CDR3 is TGCGCCAGCAGTGAGGTAGGACTCGACGGGCGGCAGCCCCAGCATTTT. Its protein product is CASSEVGLDGRQPQHF.

The chain carries TRBV27 and TRBJ1-2; TRBD1 matches 8 bases. The CDR3 is 13 amino acids. J was trimmed by 7 bases and V by 4 bases; bases with no gene match: 5. Germline V gene data show CDR1 as MNHEY and CDR2 as SMNVEV (reference sequence). CDR3 residues: CASSWTGQSGYTF. In nucleotides, the CDR3 is TGTGCCAGCAGTTGGACAGGGCAAAGTGGCTACACCTTC.

The rearrangement links TRBV5-1 to TRBJ2-7, with 15 nucleotides matching TRBD2. Germline V CDR1 and CDR2: SGHRS, YFSETQ. V dropped 4 bases and J dropped 12; count of bases not matched to a gene: 8. The CDR3 length is 14 residues. The CDR3 sequence is CASSPGLAGGLGYF. CDR3 in DNA: TGCGCCAGCAGCCCCGGACTAGCGGGAGGGCTCGGGTACTTC. The variable domain in full, with the rest retrieved from reference TRBV5-1 and TRBJ2-7, is KAGVTQTPRYLIKTRGQQVTLSCSPISGHRSVSWYQQTPGQGLQFLFEYFSETQRNKGNFPGRFSGRQFSNSRSEMNVSTLELGDSALYLCASSPGLAGGLGYFGPGTRLTVT.

V is TRBV29-1 and J is TRBJ2-7, with D possibly being TRBD1 or TRBD2 (6 bases each). Germline V gene data show CDR1 as SQVTM and CDR2 as ANQGSEA. CDR3 size: 14 residues. Trimming cost V 6 bases and J 2 bases, with 17 bases left between them. CDR3 coding DNA: TGCAGCGTCGGGCTGGGGGCGGGAACCTACGAGCAGTACTTC. Its translation: CSVGLGAGTYEQYF.

The chain employs TRBV19 and TRBJ1-5; TRBD1 might be the D (6 bases). V was pared by 1 base and J by 0 bases, with 16 bases between. Germline V gene sequence: CDR1 LNHDA, CDR2 SQIVND (reference sequence). There are 18 residues in the CDR3. CDR3 in amino acids: CASSIVPGQKYSNQPQHF. In DNA, the CDR3 is TGTGCCAGTAGTATAGTCCCTGGACAGAAATATAGCAATCAGCCCCAGCATTTT.

The genes are TRBV10-3 and TRBJ1-4, with 10 bases aligning to TRBD1. The V gene's germline CDR1 is ENHRY and CDR2 SYGVKD. This CDR3 comprises 14 residues. The ends lost 10 bases at V and 7 bases at J; junction bases unmatched: 9. The CDR3 nucleotides are TGTGCCACCGGACAGGGGGAGAGATCTGAAAAACTGTTTTTT. It translates to CATGQGERSEKLFF.

The chain has TRBV7-2 and TRBJ2-5, with a possible D match to TRBD2 (6 bases). Near its end, the DNA agrees better with TRBJ2-7, so the J call may be wrong. CDR1 is SGHTA and CDR2 is FQGNSA in the germline V gene. There are 15 residues in the CDR3. In DNA form, the CDR3 reads TGTGCCAGCAGCTCCCTACTGGGGACTTCCTACGAGCAGTACTTC. Its protein is CASSSLLGTSYEQYF.

The rearrangement links TRBV19 to TRBJ2-5; 8 bases align to TRBD1. The DNA matches TRBJ2-7 better at its end, which makes the J call doubtful. This CDR3 has 14 residues. Germline loops: CDR1 LNHDA, CDR2 SQIVND (reference sequence). The CDR3 region is CASSPRTGSYEQYF. CDR3 DNA sequence: TGTGCCAGTAGTCCACGGACAGGGTCCTACGAGCAGTACTTC.

This clone was counted a single time. The V and J genes are TRBV7-8 and TRBJ2-5; perhaps TRBD2 as D (6 bases). V was cut by 5 bases and J by 2 bases, with 12 bases left in between. CDR1 and CDR2 from the germline V gene are SGHVS and FQNEAQ. This CDR3 comprises 14 residues. For the CDR3, the DNA is TGTGCCAGCAGCCGGGCGGGGCCTCAAGAGACCCAGTACTTC. This encodes CASSRAGPQETQYF.

There are a few counts of this clone. This chain uses TRBV7-3 with TRBJ2-2; D might be TRBD2 (6 bases). The germline gives CDR1 SGHTA, CDR2 FQGTGA. The CDR3 extends over 16 amino acids. V was trimmed by 1 base and J by 4 bases, leaving 13 bases between them. The CDR3 is CASSLNSGGPTGELFF. CDR3 bases: TGTGCCAGCAGCTTAAATTCCGGGGGACCCACCGGGGAGCTGTTTTTT.

This clone was observed a handful of times. This rearrangement joins TRBV27 to TRBJ1-2; 7 bases map to TRBD1. The germline V gene encodes CDR1 MNHEY and CDR2 SMNVEV (reference sequence). Trimming removed 0 bases from V and 0 bases from J; junction bases left unmatched: 19. The CDR3 is 21 amino acids. CDR3 sequence reads: CASSLSIVDRDLNRANYGYTF. The CDR3 DNA is TGTGCCAGCAGTTTATCTATCGTTGACAGGGACTTAAACCGAGCTAACTATGGCTACACCTTC.

CDR3 in amino acids: CASSLPKQGGTNEKLFF. The CDR3 DNA reads as TGTGCCAGCAGTTTGCCTAAACAGGGGGGGACTAATGAAAAACTGTTTTTT. The rearrangement links TRBV28 to TRBJ1-4; 8 bases line up with TRBD1. The J segment lost 2 bases and the V segment lost 3 bases, leaving 8 bases of the junction unmatched. Germline CDR1 is MDHEN and CDR2 is SYDVKM. The length of the CDR3 is 17 residues.

V and J are TRBV6-5 and TRBJ2-7; possibly TRBD2 for D (5 bases). The germline V and J ends were trimmed by 2 bases and 7 bases, with 15 bases remaining between them. The CDR3 spans 14 residues. Germline V gene data show CDR1 as MNHEY and CDR2 as SVGAGI. CDR3: CASSYAGAFREQYF. DNA for the CDR3: TGTGCCAGCAGTTACGCGGGTGCTTTTAGAGAGCAGTACTTC.

J is TRBJ2-6 and V is TRBV23-1, with 7 bases identical to TRBD2. TRBV23-1 is classed as an ORF, of uncertain function. CDR3 length: 14 amino acids. J was trimmed by 4 bases and V by 8 bases; bases with no gene match: 5. The CDR3 nucleotides read TGCGCCAGCGACGGGGGGTCCGGGGCCAACGTCCTGACTTTC. It specifies CASDGGSGANVLTF.

The chain uses TRBV25-1 and TRBJ2-5, with D perhaps TRBD1 (5 bases). The ends were cut back, 5 bases at V and 5 bases at J, with 21 bases in the middle. In germline, CDR1 is MGHDK, CDR2 SYGVNS. This CDR3 is built from 16 residues. The CDR3 region is CASSRPTAGLQETQYF. The CDR3 coding sequence is TGTGCCAGCAGTCGACCCACGGCAGGGCTGCAGGAGACCCAGTACTTC.

The J gene is TRBJ2-1, the V gene TRBV15, with D perhaps matching TRBD2 (5 bases). V was cut by 1 base and J by 7 bases, with 14 bases left in between. This CDR3 is 15 amino acids long. Germline lookup yields CDR1 LNHNV and CDR2 YYDKDF (reference sequence). The CDR3 region is CATSRAGSALNEQFF. In nucleotides, the CDR3 is TGTGCCACCAGCAGAGCGGGGTCCGCCTTGAATGAGCAGTTCTTC.

The chain links TRBV4-1 to TRBJ2-1; D uncertain. Looked up from germline, CDR1 is MGHRA and CDR2 is YSYEKL. The CDR3 covers 15 residues. Trimming pared 0 bases from V and 9 bases from J, leaving 15 bases between. The CDR3 nucleotides are TGCGCCAGCAGCCAAGAACCCTCTATGGCAGCTGAGCAGTTCTTC. It translates to CASSQEPSMAAEQFF.

The V call is TRBV28, the J call TRBJ2-7, with D uncertain. CDR1 is MDHEN and CDR2 is SYDVKM in the germline V gene. Deletions cut 5 bases from V and 2 bases from J, with 13 bases between. There are 14 residues in the CDR3. The CDR3 sequence: CASSPPGRTYEQYF. Here the CDR3 DNA reads TGTGCCAGCAGTCCCCCGGGCAGAACCTACGAGCAGTACTTC.

The rearrangement joins TRBV27 to TRBJ2-5; 7 bases align to TRBD1. CDR1 is MNHEY and CDR2 is SMNVEV in the germline V gene (reference sequence). The length of the CDR3 is 16 residues. V was pared by 6 bases and J by 4 bases, with 14 bases of the junction left unmatched. The CDR3 is CASSPRTGFLGETQYF. The CDR3 DNA reads as TGTGCCAGCAGCCCTCGGACAGGTTTTCTAGGAGAGACCCAGTACTTC.

Only one count was recorded for this clone. The chain employs TRBV28 and TRBJ1-2; 7 positions agree with TRBD1. Germline V gives CDR1 MDHEN, CDR2 SYDVKM. The CDR3 is made up of 15 amino acids. V was pared by 2 bases and J by 6 bases, with 9 bases of the junction left unmatched. Here the CDR3 reads CASSLIRTGGNGYTF. The CDR3 DNA sequence: TGTGCCAGCAGTTTAATACGGACAGGAGGGAATGGCTACACCTTC.

The CDR3 loop is CASSAYRDRGQPQHF. The CDR3 region has the DNA TGTGCCAGCAGTGCGTACCGGGACAGGGGCCAGCCCCAGCATTTT. This chain joins TRBV6-1 and TRBJ1-5; 10 bases align to TRBD1. The CDR3 is made up of 15 amino acids. Germline CDR1 is MNHNS and CDR2 is SASEGT. The J segment lost 7 bases and the V segment lost 4 bases, leaving 7 bases of the junction unmatched.

The V and J genes are TRBV5-1 and TRBJ2-3; 8 positions match TRBD2. The CDR3 is made up of 14 amino acids. Germline V gene lookup returns CDR1 SGHRS and CDR2 YFSETQ. J gave up 2 bases and V 4 bases, and 3 bases lay outside the gene matches. CDR3 sequence: CASSVGGDTDTQYF. The CDR3 region has the DNA TGCGCCAGCAGCGTCGGGGGGGACACAGATACGCAGTATTTT.

This clone was observed a few times. The chain combines TRBV11-2 with TRBJ2-1, with a possible D match to TRBD1 (6 bases). The CDR3 extends over 16 amino acids. The V gene lost 3 bases and the J gene lost 0 bases, with 12 bases spanning the gap. Germline V gives CDR1 SGHAT, CDR2 FQNNGV. The chain's CDR3 is CASSFDRRYSYNEQFF. The CDR3 nucleotides read TGTGCCAGCAGCTTTGACAGGAGATACTCCTACAATGAGCAGTTCTTC.

The chain uses TRBV6-1 and TRBJ2-1; D is tentatively TRBD1 or TRBD2 (7 bases each). The V gene's germline CDR1 is MNHNS and CDR2 SASEGT. Between the trimmed V and J ends, which lost 3 bases and 0 bases, there was a span of 12 bases. The CDR3 runs 16 residues. The DNA of the CDR3 is TGTGCCAGCAGTGACAGGGGGAGGGTCTCCTACAATGAGCAGTTCTTC. Translating gives CASSDRGRVSYNEQFF.

This rearrangement joins TRBV2 to TRBJ2-2; 7 nucleotides line up with TRBD1. Germline CDR1 reads SNHLY; CDR2 reads FYNNEI. The junction had 4 bases not matched to a gene; V was cut back by 5 bases and J by 7 bases. The CDR3 consists of 13 residues. The CDR3: CASSYRGGGELFF. The CDR3 nucleotides are TGTGCCAGCAGTTACAGGGGTGGCGGGGAGCTGTTTTTT. Full variable domain (rest looked up from reference TRBV2 and TRBJ2-2): EPEVTQTPSHQVTQMGQEVILRCVPISNHLYFYWYRQILGQKVEFLVSFYNNEISEKSEIFDDQFSVERPDGSNFTLKIRSTKLEDSAMYFCASSYRGGGELFFGEGSRLTVL.

Of note for this clone: Germline and junction disagree at one end, which may indicate a read error. This chain uses TRBV23-1 with TRBJ2-2; D possibly corresponds to TRBD2 (5 bases). Being an ORF, TRBV23-1 has a function that is uncertain. CDR3 length equals 13 residues. The DNA of the CDR3 is TGCGCCAGCAGTCACGCGGCGCACCGGGGAGCTGTTTTT. This sequence encodes CASSHAAHRGAVF.